The 15 T cell receptor beta chains in this list originate from one sample, sequenced in a study of T cell responses to AZD1222 COVID-19 vaccine. Repertoires were generated with immunoSEQ multiplex PCR, while TCRdb's copy carries only in-frame clones and drops some. The sample lists tens of thousands of clones, around 88% seen once, with around 10% in the top ten. The sample was peripheral blood, taken on day 0 of MenACWY control vaccination. These receptors all stem from an adult in good health.

V gene TRBV18 combines with J gene TRBJ2-1, with TRBD1 matching over 7 bases. The CDR3 is 16 amino acids. Germline V gene data show CDR1 as KGHSH and CDR2 as LQKENI. V was clipped by 5 bases and J by 0 bases; unmatched bases: 7. The CDR3 DNA sequence: TGTGCCAGCTCAGAGCGACGGGACAGCTCCTACAATGAGCAGTTCTTC. The encoded protein is CASSERRDSSYNEQFF.

The rearrangement links TRBV5-1 to TRBJ2-3, with 9 bases matching TRBD1. This CDR3 has 14 residues. The V and J ends lost 5 bases and 3 bases, in that order; junction bases with no gene match: 4. Per the germline V gene, CDR1 is SGHRS and CDR2 is YFSETQ. The CDR3 here is CASSGGTGTDTQYF. The CDR3, as DNA: TGCGCCAGCAGTGGCGGGACAGGGACAGATACGCAGTATTTT.

This clone was counted at least ten times. The chain couples TRBV9 to TRBJ2-5; 8 bases agree with TRBD2. V gave up 2 bases and J gave up 9 bases; unmatched junction bases: 12. The CDR3 is 15 amino acids. Germline V gene data show CDR1 as SGDLS and CDR2 as YYNGEE. CDR3 sequence: CASSVGGTRGGAQYF. CDR3 nucleotides: TGTGCCAGCAGCGTCGGAGGGACTAGGGGAGGGGCCCAGTACTTC.

The chain links TRBV6-6 to TRBJ1-2, with TRBD1 matching 8 bases. Per germline, CDR1 MNHNY and CDR2 SVGAGI (reference sequence). The CDR3 runs 15 residues. Germline trimming cut 2 bases from V and 9 bases from J; bases unmatched to any gene: 11. The chain's CDR3 is CASSYPGGTARSYTF. CDR3 DNA: TGTGCCAGCAGTTACCCAGGGGGCACGGCTAGGAGCTACACCTTC.

J is TRBJ2-3 and V is TRBV7-2; the D gene could be TRBD1 or TRBD2 (6 bases each). V lost 1 base and J lost 8, with 16 bases in between. Germline lookup yields CDR1 SGHTA and CDR2 FQGNSA. The CDR3 is 15 residues long. The CDR3 region is CASSLVRGPAGTQYF. CDR3 nucleotides: TGTGCCAGCAGCTTAGTCCGGGGGCCTGCGGGTACGCAGTATTTT.

This clone was counted only a few times. CDR3 nucleotide sequence: TGTGCCAGTAGAGGTACAGGGGGAGGTGAAAAACTGTTTTTT. The encoded protein is CASRGTGGGEKLFF. This chain links TRBV19 with TRBJ1-4; 8 bases fit TRBD1. After removal of 6 bases from V and 7 bases from J, the junction contained 7 bases not matched to a gene. The CDR3 has 14 amino acids. Germline V gene lookup returns CDR1 LNHDA and CDR2 SQIVND (reference sequence).

The chain joins TRBV3-1 (or the pseudogene TRBV3-2) to TRBJ1-3, with TRBD1 matching over 7 bases. Trimming removed 1 base from V and 5 bases from J; junction bases left unmatched: 11. Germline-derived CDR1 and CDR2 are LGHDT and YNNKEL (reference sequence). The CDR3 is made up of 17 amino acids. DNA for the CDR3: TGTGCCAGCAGCCAAGCAAAGGGGGCGCTATATAGAAACACCATATATTTT. As protein: CASSQAKGALYRNTIYF.

V and J are TRBV2 and TRBJ2-3; D may match TRBD1 or TRBD2 (5 bases each). The V and J ends lost 6 bases and 3 bases respectively, with 10 bases between them. The CDR3 has 13 amino acids. The germline V gene encodes CDR1 SNHLY and CDR2 FYNNEI. The CDR3 here is CASRRGVTDTQYF. DNA of the CDR3: TGTGCCAGCAGAAGGGGAGTGACAGATACGCAGTATTTT.

V and J are TRBV20-1 and TRBJ1-5; tentative D call: TRBD1 (6 bases). The germline V gene has CDR1 DFQATT and CDR2 SNEGSKA (reference sequence). There are 11 residues in the CDR3. Between the trimmed V and J ends, which lost 5 bases and 8 bases, there was a span of 10 bases. The CDR3 DNA follows: TGCAGTGCTGCGAGGGGGGAGCCCCAGCATTTT. Protein: CSAARGEPQHF.

This clone was seen a few times. V gene TRBV6-5 combines with J gene TRBJ1-1, with unresolved D. Germline V gene data show CDR1 as MNHEY and CDR2 as SVGAGI. The CDR3 runs to 14 residues. V lost 6 bases and J lost 0, with 11 bases in between. The CDR3 sequence: CASSPSVLNTEAFF. The CDR3 bases are TGTGCCAGCAGCCCCTCCGTTCTGAACACTGAAGCTTTCTTT.

The V gene is TRBV27, the J gene TRBJ2-2; TRBD2 matches at 11 bases. V lost 8 bases to trimming and J lost 5 bases; unmatched junction nucleotides: 1. Germline V gives CDR1 MNHEY, CDR2 SMNVEV (reference sequence). CDR3 length: 13 residues. The CDR3 reads CASRLAGTGELFF. DNA of the CDR3: TGTGCCAGCCGACTAGCGGGGACCGGGGAGCTGTTTTTT.

This clone was counted a single time. This chain joins TRBV6-5 and TRBJ2-7; no firm D call. V was clipped by 4 bases and J by 1 base, with 8 bases between them. The CDR3 sequence is 13 residues long. CDR1 and CDR2 (germline): MNHEY, SVGAGI. In nucleotides, the CDR3 is TGTGCCAGCAGTTTAACAGCTTCCTACGAGCAGTACTTC. Amino acids: CASSLTASYEQYF.

Remarks on this clone: Distinct nucleotide sequences in the sample also encode this CDR3. The chain combines TRBV14 with TRBJ1-6; D gene ambiguous. Trimming shortened V by 1 base and J by 7 bases, and 8 bases separated the two germline ends. From germline, CDR1 is SGHDN and CDR2 FVKESK. The length of the CDR3 is 14 residues. The CDR3 region is CASSQGRENSPLHF. The CDR3 bases are TGTGCCAGCAGCCAAGGGAGGGAGAATTCACCCCTCCACTTT.

The V call is TRBV29-1, the J call TRBJ2-3; D is perhaps TRBD2 (7 bases). V was cut by 7 bases and J by 0 bases, with 14 bases left in between. The CDR3 sequence is 14 residues long. Germline lookup yields CDR1 SQVTM and CDR2 ANQGSEA. This CDR3 is CSAWGGLSTDTQYF. CDR3 nucleotides: TGCAGCGCCTGGGGGGGGCTAAGCACAGATACGCAGTATTTT.

The gene calls are TRBV14 and TRBJ1-6; D gene unclear. The V gene lost 0 bases and the J gene lost 8 bases, with 5 bases spanning the gap. The germline V gene encodes CDR1 SGHDN and CDR2 FVKESK. The CDR3 spans 13 residues. The CDR3 bases are TGTGCCAGCAGCCAAGATGGAGATTCACCCCTCCACTTT. Translation gives CASSQDGDSPLHF.